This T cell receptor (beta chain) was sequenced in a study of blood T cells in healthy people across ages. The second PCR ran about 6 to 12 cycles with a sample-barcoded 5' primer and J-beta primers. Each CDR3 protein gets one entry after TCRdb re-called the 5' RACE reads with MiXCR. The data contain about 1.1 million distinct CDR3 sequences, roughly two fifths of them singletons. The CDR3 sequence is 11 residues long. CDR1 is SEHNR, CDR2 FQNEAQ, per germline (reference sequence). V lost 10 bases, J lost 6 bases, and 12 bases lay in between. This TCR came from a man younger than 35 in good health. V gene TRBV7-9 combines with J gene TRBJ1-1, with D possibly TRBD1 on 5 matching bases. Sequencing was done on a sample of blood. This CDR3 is CATGEGPEAFF. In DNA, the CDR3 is TGTGCCACCGGGGAGGGACCTGAAGCTTTCTTT.